The source of this T cell receptor (beta chain) is a study of blood T cells in healthy people across ages. CDR1 is SGDLS and CDR2 is YYNGEE in the germline V gene. Losses at the gene ends were 4 bases for V and 4 bases for J; bases not matched to a gene: 6. There are 15 residues in the CDR3. Through a sample-barcoded 5' primer and a J-beta primer mix, a second PCR was run for about 6 to 11 cycles. TCRdb ran MiXCR on the 5' RACE reads and lists one entry per CDR3 protein. Seen here are 1.4 million or so distinct CDR3 sequences, approximately 43% observed once, and the top ten hold approximately 4%. This receptor was identified in a young woman in good health. The chain couples TRBV9 to TRBJ2-3; 10 bases are shared with TRBD2. Sequencing was carried out using blood. In DNA, the CDR3 is TGTGCCAGCAGCACGAGCGGGAGGGTGTCAGATACGCAGTATTTT. It is translated as CASSTSGRVSDTQYF.